The clone carrying this TCR beta chain was counted a single time. This specimen belongs to a study of siplizumab effects on memory and regulatory T cells. Profiling relied on immunoSEQ multiplex PCR, and the TCRdb table lists in-frame clones only, not all of them. The table has 80,000 to 130,000 clones, 91% seen once. Trimming took off 6 bases at V and 6 bases at J, with 21 bases between the two ends. Germline assignment: CDR1 SNHLY and CDR2 FYNNEI. The CDR3 loop spans 16 amino acids. The chain joins TRBV2 to TRBJ1-5; D may be TRBD1 (6 bases). This receptor was obtained from a human donor in good health. Some clones in this sample may be carry-over from other donors' samples. The source material was CD4+ T cells sorted from blood. CDR3: CASSSERGAFAQPQHF. CDR3 nucleotides: TGTGCCAGCAGCTCCGAGAGGGGGGCGTTCGCTCAGCCCCAGCATTTT.